A single sample is the source of the 26 T cell receptor beta chains below, sequenced in a study of response to subunit inactivated influenza vaccine. TCRdb redid the calling of the RT-PCR reads with MiXCR, one entry per CDR3 protein. The sample includes 590,000 or so distinct CDR3 sequences, 11% to 15% of them seen just once. This specimen was PBMCs from blood, taken less than 15 days before vaccination. These receptors were collected from a man aged 45-60 years who received an inactivated influenza vaccine.

This clonotype was counted a few times. The gene calls are TRBV3-1 and TRBJ2-5; D remains unclear. The CDR3 length is 14 residues. Trimming took 3 bases from V and 4 from J, leaving 12 bases between them. Germline V lookup: CDR1 LGHDT, CDR2 YNNKEL (reference sequence). CDR3 protein: CASSHPNYRETQYF. The CDR3 nucleotides are TGTGCCAGCAGCCACCCCAACTACAGAGAGACCCAGTACTTC.

This clonotype was seen a few times. This chain uses TRBV5-1 with TRBJ1-6, with 7 bases that match TRBD1. Per the germline V gene, CDR1 is SGHRS and CDR2 is YFSETQ. V trimming: 0 bases; J trimming: 2 bases; junction bases outside the gene matches: 5. The CDR3 runs 17 residues. The DNA for the CDR3 is TGCGCCAGCAGCTTGGGTGGACAGGTACCCTATAATTCACCCCTCCACTTT. This gives the protein CASSLGGQVPYNSPLHF. Based on the CDR3 plus reference TRBV5-1 and TRBJ1-6, the full variable domain is KAGVTQTPRYLIKTRGQQVTLSCSPISGHRSVSWYQQTPGQGLQFLFEYFSETQRNKGNFPGRFSGRQFSNSRSEMNVSTLELGDSALYLCASSLGGQVPYNSPLHFGNGTRLTVT.

The chain joins TRBV19 to TRBJ2-6; D unclear. The V and J ends lost 6 bases and 0 bases respectively, with 9 bases between them. The germline V gene encodes CDR1 LNHDA and CDR2 SQIVND (reference sequence). This CDR3 has 15 amino acids. The CDR3 DNA is TGTGCCAGTAGCCCCAAGGGCTCTGGGGCCAACGTCCTGACTTTC. Residues: CASSPKGSGANVLTF.

This clonotype was counted once. The rearrangement uses TRBV7-3 and TRBJ2-2; D is unresolved. V lost 0 bases and J 0 bases, leaving 17 bases between the germline ends. The CDR3 runs 19 residues. Germline lookup yields CDR1 SGHTA and CDR2 FQGTGA. CDR3 sequence (DNA): TGTGCCAGCAGCTTAACTCGTTCCCCAGGACCCTCGAACACCGGGGAGCTGTTTTTT. Translation: CASSLTRSPGPSNTGELFF.

Only a few counts were recorded for this clonotype. V usage is TRBV27 and J usage is TRBJ2-7; unclear D gene. Per the germline V gene, CDR1 is MNHEY and CDR2 is SMNVEV (reference sequence). The CDR3 contains 12 residues. V shed 2 bases and J shed 6 bases, with 8 bases lying between them. CDR3 sequence: CASSLIGSEQYF. For the CDR3, the DNA is TGTGCCAGCAGTTTAATAGGCAGCGAGCAGTACTTC.

This chain joins TRBV4-3 and TRBJ2-7; TRBD1 aligns across 12 bases. The CDR3 loop spans 19 amino acids. The trim removed 2 bases at V and 9 bases at J, leaving 20 bases unmatched. Germline V gene sequence: CDR1 LGHNA, CDR2 YSLEER. In nucleotides, the CDR3 is TGCGCCAGCAGCCAAACCCTATATGCTCCGGGACAGGGGGCATTCGGGCAGTACTTC. Encoded protein: CASSQTLYAPGQGAFGQYF.

The V and J genes are TRBV4-3 and TRBJ2-1; D remains ambiguous. The germline gives CDR1 LGHNA, CDR2 YSLEER. V was clipped by 3 bases and J by 0 bases, with 12 bases between them. This CDR3 has 16 residues. The CDR3 bases are TGCGCCAGCAGCCACTTAGGGCGGAGCTCCTACAATGAGCAGTTCTTC. It specifies CASSHLGRSSYNEQFF.

The chain uses TRBV7-3 and TRBJ2-5; a possible D gene is TRBD1 (6 bases). Trimming stripped 3 bases from V and 3 bases from J, with 14 bases between. Germline V gene sequence: CDR1 SGHTA, CDR2 FQGTGA. The CDR3 has 15 residues. CDR3 in DNA: TGTGCCAGCAGCTTGACATTAGGGGGTGAAGAGACCCAGTACTTC. Protein: CASSLTLGGEETQYF.

V is TRBV7-9 and J is TRBJ2-7; D possibly matches TRBD1 or TRBD2 (5 bases each). Germline lookup yields CDR1 SEHNR and CDR2 FQNEAQ (reference sequence). V was shortened by 0 bases and J by 8 bases, with 14 bases between the two germline ends. This CDR3 contains 14 residues. For the CDR3, the DNA is TGTGCCAGCAGCTTAGCCGGGGCTAGCAAGCAGCAGTACTTC. Protein sequence: CASSLAGASKQQYF. Full variable domain (missing parts from reference TRBV7-9 and TRBJ2-7): DTGVSQNPRHKITKRGQNVTFRCDPISEHNRLYWYRQTLGQGPEFLTYFQNEAQLEKSRLLSDRFSAERPKGSFSTLEIQRTEQGDSAMYLCASSLAGASKQQYFGPGTRLTVT.

The DNA of the CDR3 is TGCAGCGGACAGGGGGCTGGGGCAGAGACCCAGTACTTC. It specifies CSGQGAGAETQYF. The chain recombines TRBV29-1 with TRBJ2-5; 10 positions agree with TRBD1. Germline-derived CDR1 and CDR2 are SQVTM and ANQGSEA. The CDR3 has 13 residues. J gave up 4 bases and V 7 bases, and 6 bases lay outside the gene matches.

This clonotype was recorded a few times. The chain combines TRBV7-9 with TRBJ1-2; possible D gene TRBD1, 5 bases. The CDR3 is 15 amino acids. Germline CDR1 SEHNR, CDR2 FQNEAQ (reference sequence). V lost 5 bases and J 8 bases, leaving 21 bases between the germline ends. DNA of the CDR3: TGTGCCAGCAGCCCTATCGACCGGGACGTCCCCGGCTACACCTTC. Translated: CASSPIDRDVPGYTF.

The V call is TRBV2, the J call TRBJ2-1; 13 nucleotides match TRBD2. Germline V gives CDR1 SNHLY, CDR2 FYNNEI. J was trimmed by 7 bases and V by 4 bases; bases with no gene match: 13. CDR3 length equals 18 residues. The CDR3 protein is CASSGSKLAGGVGNEQFF. The CDR3 DNA follows: TGTGCCAGCAGTGGTTCGAAACTAGCGGGAGGGGTTGGTAATGAGCAGTTCTTC.

The rearrangement uses TRBV28 and TRBJ2-5; unclear D gene. Germline CDR1 is MDHEN and CDR2 is SYDVKM. V was cut by 5 bases and J by 3 bases, with 16 bases left in between. The CDR3 has 15 residues. Written as DNA, the CDR3 is TGTGCCAGCAGTCAGAAGACAAGACCCAAAGAGACCCAGTACTTC. Its protein product is CASSQKTRPKETQYF.

This chain connects TRBV11-1 to TRBJ2-3; D possibly uses TRBD1 or TRBD2 (5 bases each). The germline gives CDR1 SGHAT, CDR2 FQDESV (reference sequence). This CDR3 has 19 amino acids. Trimming stripped 5 bases from V and 4 bases from J, with 28 bases between. The CDR3 is CASSPHVSRDPRPPDTQYF. CDR3 bases: TGTGCCAGCAGCCCCCACGTCAGCCGGGACCCCCGGCCTCCAGATACGCAGTATTTT.

The DNA for the CDR3 is TGTGCCAGCAGTCCGGACAGGGAAGTGTCGGCTAACTATGGCTACACCTTC. Protein product: CASSPDREVSANYGYTF. The rearrangement links TRBV5-6 to TRBJ1-2, with TRBD1 matching over 8 bases. Germline loops: CDR1 SGHDT, CDR2 YYEEEE. The CDR3 sequence is 17 residues long. Trimming cost V 5 bases and J 0 bases; bases outside gene matches: 12.

This chain links TRBV28 with TRBJ2-3; no clear D. Trimming took off 6 bases at V and 7 bases at J, with 11 bases between the two ends. The CDR3 contains 12 residues. Germline V CDR1 and CDR2: MDHEN, SYDVKM. CDR3 sequence: CASSNIGNTQYF. The CDR3 DNA follows: TGTGCCAGCAGCAACATAGGTAATACGCAGTATTTT.

This chain joins TRBV28 and TRBJ2-5, with no clear D. Germline V gene lookup returns CDR1 MDHEN and CDR2 SYDVKM. The V end lost 5 bases, the J end lost 3 bases, and 10 bases lay between the germline ends. This CDR3 region has 13 residues. CDR3 amino acids: CASSPTAKETQYF. The CDR3 bases are TGTGCCAGCAGTCCCACAGCCAAAGAGACCCAGTACTTC.

This clonotype was recorded a few times. The rearrangement joins TRBV5-1 to TRBJ2-5; TRBD1 matches 7 bases. CDR3 size: 12 residues. Looked up from germline, CDR1 is SGHRS and CDR2 is YFSETQ. Trimming at V came to 8 bases and at J to 2 bases, leaving 3 bases not matched to a gene. DNA of the CDR3: TGCGCCAGTACAGGGGAACAAGAGACCCAGTACTTC. Translated: CASTGEQETQYF. The complete variable domain, with remaining parts taken from reference TRBV5-1 and TRBJ2-5, reads KAGVTQTPRYLIKTRGQQVTLSCSPISGHRSVSWYQQTPGQGLQFLFEYFSETQRNKGNFPGRFSGRQFSNSRSEMNVSTLELGDSALYLCASTGEQETQYFGPGTRLLVL.

Note on this clonotype: The junction and the germline gene differ at one end; a read error may be behind it. The chain links TRBV12-3 or TRBV12-4 to TRBJ2-7, with 8 bases matching TRBD1. This CDR3 comprises 13 residues. The CDR3 DNA reads TGTGCCAGCAGTCGGGGACAGGTCTACGAACAGTACTTC. Its protein is CASSRGQVYEQYF.

The chain uses TRBV12-3 or TRBV12-4 and TRBJ1-4, with TRBD1 as a possible D gene (5 bases). CDR3 size: 15 residues. The V end lost 4 bases, the J end lost 2 bases, and 11 bases lay between the germline ends. In DNA, the CDR3 is TGTGCCAGCAGTTCCCCCAGGGACACTAATGAAAAACTGTTTTTT. Translating gives CASSSPRDTNEKLFF.

The J gene is TRBJ2-5, the V gene TRBV7-2, with 12 nucleotides matching TRBD2. J gave up 5 bases and V 4 bases, and 8 bases lay outside the gene matches. Germline assignment: CDR1 SGHTA and CDR2 FQGNSA. The CDR3 extends over 16 amino acids. The CDR3 DNA reads as TGTGCCAGCAGCTGGACTAGCGGGGCCCGTGAGGAGACCCAGTACTTC. It specifies CASSWTSGAREETQYF.

This clonotype was recorded a few times. This rearrangement joins TRBV24-1 to TRBJ2-7; no clear D. The CDR3 loop spans 11 amino acids. The ends were cut back, 9 bases at V and 4 bases at J, with 9 bases in the middle. Germline values: CDR1 KGHDR, CDR2 SFDVKD. CDR3 nucleotide sequence: TGTGCCACCGCCCAAGATTACGAGCAGTACTTC. This codes for CATAQDYEQYF.

V gene TRBV11-2 combines with J gene TRBJ1-1; D is unclear. Between the trimmed V and J ends, which lost 1 base and 7 bases, there was a span of 13 bases. From germline, CDR1 is SGHAT and CDR2 FQNNGV. The CDR3 sequence is 14 residues long. The CDR3 sequence is CASSLVVGKGEAFF. The CDR3 nucleotides read TGTGCCAGCAGCTTAGTCGTGGGTAAGGGTGAAGCTTTCTTT.

The chain has TRBV12-3 or TRBV12-4 and TRBJ2-1; no firm D call. The ends were cut back, 3 bases at V and 4 bases at J, with 10 bases in the middle. The CDR3 is 14 amino acids. The CDR3 reads CASSFTRLYNEQFF. CDR3 DNA: TGTGCCAGCAGTTTCACCCGTCTGTACAATGAGCAGTTCTTC.

This clonotype has only a few counts. The chain couples TRBV6-2 or TRBV6-3 to TRBJ1-5; TRBD1 aligns across 8 bases. The length of the CDR3 is 14 residues. CDR1 is MNHEY, CDR2 SVGEGT, per germline. Losses at the gene ends were 3 bases for V and 6 bases for J; bases not matched to a gene: 4. The CDR3 sequence is CASSYSGGSQPQHF. CDR3 nucleotides: TGTGCCAGCAGTTATTCAGGGGGCAGTCAGCCCCAGCATTTT.

This clonotype was counted only a few times. DNA for the CDR3: TGTGCCAGCAGCCAACAGGGGCCGCCCTACGAGCAGTACTTC. Amino acid sequence: CASSQQGPPYEQYF. The rearrangement joins TRBV7-9 to TRBJ2-7; 7 positions match TRBD1. The CDR3 runs 14 residues. Germline V gene lookup returns CDR1 SEHNR and CDR2 FQNEAQ (reference sequence). With 5 bases clipped from V and 2 bases from J, the junction kept 6 bases outside the gene matches.